The T cell receptor (beta chain) described here comes from a study of T cell changes during pregnancy in multiple sclerosis. Here immunoSEQ multiplex PCR was the method, and the copy in TCRdb shows in-frame clones only, minus some. The sample carries approximately 44,000 clones, 92% recorded once. Sequences were derived from CD4+ T cells from peripheral blood mononuclear cells, sampled in the third trimester of pregnancy. This clonotype originated in a female donor with multiple sclerosis, enrolled in a pregnancy study.

In DNA form, the CDR3 reads TGTGCCAGCAGTTATAGCGGGGGGGGGTCAGATACGCAGTATTTT. This codes for CASSYSGGGSDTQYF. This rearrangement joins TRBV6-6 to TRBJ2-3, with 11 bases that match TRBD2. Germline assignment: CDR1 MNHNY and CDR2 SVGAGI (reference sequence). With 3 bases clipped from V and 4 bases from J, the junction kept 3 bases outside the gene matches. This CDR3 comprises 15 residues.